This TCR beta chain was sequenced during a study of shared clonotypes between healthy human individuals. Study conclusions and caveats: Among non-shared clonotypes, generation probabilities were lower than among those shared by all four donors. When naive CD4 clonotypes were compared across several donors, roughly 4.9% were shared.

Germline loops: CDR1 MGHRA, CDR2 YSYEKL. The CDR3 covers 15 residues. A word on this clone: Its antigen remains unidentified. At one end the junction does not follow the germline gene, possibly because of a read error.

TCRdb's table, derived via immunoSEQ multiplex PCR, lists solely in-frame clones and lacks some. The repertoire has some 2,000,000 clones, approximately 95% of them found once; the top ten carry around 0.13%. The sequenced sample was naive CD4+ T cells sorted from blood. Stated subset: CD45RA+ positively selected. The receptor was isolated from a man between 18 and 35 years old in good health. The V gene is TRBV4-1, the J gene TRBJ1-2; the D gene is possibly TRBD1 (6 bases). The CDR3 coding sequence is TGCGCCAGCAGGCAAGCTGGACAGTACAACTATGGCTACACCTTC. Its translation: CASRQAGQYNYGYTF.